The rows below give T cell receptor beta chains drawn from one sample of a study of blood T cell repertoires in COVID-19. The repertoire was sequenced with immunoSEQ multiplex PCR; TCRdb's copy has only in-frame clones and lacks some. The repertoire includes 200,000 or so clones, about nine tenths of them detected once, and approximately 4.8% sits in the top ten. The specimen sequenced was peripheral blood. The receptors come from a man aged 50 to 59 with acute or convalescent COVID-19. CDR3s include the opening cysteine and the closing phenylalanine or tryptophan. The order of the fields is D gene, V gene, clone size, J gene, CDR3 DNA, CDR3 protein. D genes are given only for firm matches. Where a row states a size, it is once, few, many or the class of an expanded clone; other rows omit it.

-,TRBV19,-,TRBJ1-5,TGTGCCAGTAGTCGATGGGGCCTCAATCAGCCCCAGCATTTT,CASSRWGLNQPQHF
TRBD1,TRBV6-5,-,TRBJ1-2,TGTGCCAGCAGTCGGACAGGAGCGTATGGCTACACCTTC,CASSRTGAYGYTF
TRBD2,TRBV28,-,TRBJ2-3,TGTGCCAGCGGCTTCTTAGCGGGGGGCACAGATACGCAGTATTTT,CASGFLAGGTDTQYF
TRBD1,TRBV6-6,-,TRBJ2-5,TGTGCCAGCAACTACAGGGGCGAGGTGGGGACCCAGTACTTC,CASNYRGEVGTQYF
-,TRBV5-1,-,TRBJ2-1,TGCGCCAGCAGCAAAGCAGGGGGGTCCTACAATGAGCAGTTCTTC,CASSKAGGSYNEQFF
-,TRBV11-2,-,TRBJ2-3,TGTGCCAGCAGCTGGACTCCGGCGGGGACTAGCACAGATACGCAGTATTTT,CASSWTPAGTSTDTQYF
-,TRBV6-5,-,TRBJ1-2,TGTGCCAGCAGCCGGACAGACTTGTATGGCTACACCTTC,CASSRTDLYGYTF
TRBD2,TRBV5-8,-,TRBJ2-5,TGTGCCAGCAGCTCTCGGGAGGCCCAGTACTTC,CASSSREAQYF
-,TRBV6-5,-,TRBJ1-2,TGTGCCAGCAGGTCCAGGGTAACGGCGTATGGCTACACCTTC,CASRSRVTAYGYTF
-,TRBV24-1,-,TRBJ2-5,TGTGCCACCAGTGCAGGGGATCGGGAGACCCAGTACTTC,CATSAGDRETQYF
TRBD1,TRBV19,once,TRBJ1-4,TGTGCCAGTAGCGGACAGGCAGCTAATGAAAAACTGTTTTTT,CASSGQAANEKLFF
TRBD1,TRBV5-1,-,TRBJ2-7,TGCGCCAGCAGCTTGGGACAGGGAGACGAGCAGTACTTC,CASSLGQGDEQYF
TRBD1,TRBV18,-,TRBJ2-5,TGTGCCAGCACCTTGACAGGGGTGGAGACCCAGTACTTC,CASTLTGVETQYF
TRBD1,TRBV5-1,-,TRBJ2-7,TGCGCCAGCAGCGCTGACAGGGGAGGAGACGAGCAGTACTTC,CASSADRGGDEQYF
-,TRBV13,-,TRBJ1-4,TGTGCCAGCAGCTTAGAGGGACAAGCTAATGAAAAACTGTTTTTT,CASSLEGQANEKLFF
TRBD2,TRBV3-1/TRBV3-2,-,TRBJ2-7,TGTGCCAGCAGCCCCCTGAGTGGACTAGCGGGGGGGCGGAGATACGAGCAGTACTTC,CASSPLSGLAGGRRYEQYF
-,TRBV6-6,-,TRBJ2-2,TGTGCCAGCAGTCAACAGGGCGGAACGAACACCGGGGAGCTGTTTTTT,CASSQQGGTNTGELFF
-,TRBV5-1,-,TRBJ1-6,TGCGCCAGCAGCTTGACAGGGAATCGAAATTCACCCCTCCACTTT,CASSLTGNRNSPLHF
-,TRBV7-9,-,TRBJ2-5,TGTGCCAGCAGCCCCCCCCGGGAGCCGACAGAAGAGACCCAGTACTTC,CASSPPREPTEETQYF
-,TRBV30,-,TRBJ1-5,TGTGCCTGGGGCCGGGGGAGGGTAGGCCAGCCCCAGCATTTT,CAWGRGRVGQPQHF
-,TRBV12-3/TRBV12-4,-,TRBJ1-2,TGTGCCAGCACGACGGGGGGAGGCTACACCTTC,CASTTGGGYTF
TRBD1,TRBV18,few,TRBJ2-1,TGTGCCAGCTCACCCCGGGACAGGCCAGGGGAGCAGTTCTTC,CASSPRDRPGEQFF
TRBD1,TRBV6-1,-,TRBJ2-7,TGTGCCAGCAGTGAAACGGGGACAGGTTCCCGAATAAGCTCCTACGAGCAGTACTTC,CASSETGTGSRISSYEQYF
-,TRBV2,-,TRBJ1-6,TGTGCCAGCAGTCTGGGTAAAGGGGCGCCCCTCCACTTT,CASSLGKGAPLHF
-,TRBV15,-,TRBJ2-3,TGTGCCACCAGCCTAGGATACACAGATACGCAGTATTTT,CATSLGYTDTQYF
-,TRBV3-1/TRBV3-2,-,TRBJ2-3,TGTGCCAGCAGCCAAGGGGGGCGGGCAGATACGCAGTATTTT,CASSQGGRADTQYF
-,TRBV7-2,-,TRBJ1-1,TGTGCCAGCAGCTTAGCGTACAGGGTGGCGTATTATGAAGCTTTCTTT,CASSLAYRVAYYEAFF